This T cell receptor (beta chain) was identified during a study of shared clonotypes between healthy human individuals. The study's findings and limits: Generally, naive subsets (rather than memory subsets) showed larger estimated richness.

Germline loops: CDR1 ENHRY, CDR2 SYGVKD. This CDR3 has 13 amino acids. The ends lost 5 bases at V and 8 bases at J; junction bases unmatched: 3. Concerning this clone: Its antigen remains unidentified. Other DNA sequences of this sample code for an identical CDR3.

Profiling relied on immunoSEQ multiplex PCR, and the TCRdb table lists in-frame clones only, not all of them. The sample records about 1.5 million clones, 98% being singletons. Division of CD4+ cells produced a CD45RA+ naive subset and a CD45RA-negative memory subset. The chain recombines TRBV10-3 with TRBJ2-1; 10 bases map to TRBD2. Material: naive CD4+ T cells sorted from blood. Subset of the sample: CD45RA+ positively selected. This sequence was found in a man under 40 in good health. The CDR3 here is CAISSGRGDEQFF. CDR3 nucleotides: TGTGCCATCAGTAGCGGGAGGGGGGATGAGCAGTTCTTC.